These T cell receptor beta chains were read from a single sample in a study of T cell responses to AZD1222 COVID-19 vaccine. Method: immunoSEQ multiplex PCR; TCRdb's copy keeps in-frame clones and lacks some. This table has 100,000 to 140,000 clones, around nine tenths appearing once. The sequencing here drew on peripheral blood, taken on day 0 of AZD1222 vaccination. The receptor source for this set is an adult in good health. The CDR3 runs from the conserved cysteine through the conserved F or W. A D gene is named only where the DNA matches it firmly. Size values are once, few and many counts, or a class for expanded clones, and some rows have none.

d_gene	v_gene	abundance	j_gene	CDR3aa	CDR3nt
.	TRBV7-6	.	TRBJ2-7	CASSLSGSSYEQYF	TGTGCCAGCAGCCTTAGCGGCAGCTCCTACGAGCAGTACTTC
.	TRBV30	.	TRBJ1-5	CAWGGAQPQHF	TGTGCCTGGGGGGGGGCTCAGCCCCAGCATTTT
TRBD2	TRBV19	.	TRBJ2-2	CASSIDGGAPGELFF	TGTGCCAGTAGTATAGACGGGGGGGCCCCCGGGGAGCTGTTTTTT
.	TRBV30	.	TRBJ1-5	CAWSNPGFNQPQHF	TGTGCCTGGAGTAATCCAGGCTTCAATCAGCCCCAGCATTTT
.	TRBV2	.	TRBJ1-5	CASSVSPQGSQPQHF	TGTGCCAGCAGTGTCAGCCCACAGGGAAGTCAGCCCCAGCATTTT
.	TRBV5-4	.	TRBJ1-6	CASSRFSEVRNSPLHF	TGTGCCAGCAGCCGATTCAGTGAAGTTAGGAATTCACCCCTCCACTTT
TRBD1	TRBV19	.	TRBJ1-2	CASSVDRGRSYGYTF	TGTGCCAGTAGTGTCGACAGGGGGCGATCCTATGGCTACACCTTC
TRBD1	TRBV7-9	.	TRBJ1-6	CASSKLPTGESPLHF	TGTGCCAGCAGTAAACTCCCTACAGGGGAATCACCCCTCCACTTT
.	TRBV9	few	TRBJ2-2	CASSARIYTGELFF	TGTGCCAGCAGCGCAAGGATTTACACCGGGGAGCTGTTTTTT
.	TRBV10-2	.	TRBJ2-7	CASHGGTYEQYF	TGCGCCTCGCACGGGGGTACCTACGAGCAGTACTTC
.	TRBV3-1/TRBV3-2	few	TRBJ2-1	CASSQVKTVEQFF	TGTGCCAGCAGCCAAGTCAAGACGGTGGAGCAGTTCTTC
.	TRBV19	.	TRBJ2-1	CASSDRDTTYNEQFF	TGTGCCAGTAGTGACCGGGACACAACTTACAATGAGCAGTTCTTC
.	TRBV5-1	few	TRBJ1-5	CASSLDGGGPQHF	TGCGCCAGCAGCTTGGACGGAGGGGGGCCCCAGCATTTT
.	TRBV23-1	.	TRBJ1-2	CASSPPKGGYGYTF	TGCGCCAGCAGTCCCCCTAAGGGGGGCTATGGCTACACCTTC
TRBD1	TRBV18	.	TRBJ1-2	CASSPGQGHGYTF	TGTGCCAGCTCACCTGGACAGGGTCATGGCTACACCTTC
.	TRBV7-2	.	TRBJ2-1	CASSLREDTPGVNEQFF	TGTGCCAGCAGCTTAAGGGAGGACACCCCAGGGGTCAATGAGCAGTTCTTC
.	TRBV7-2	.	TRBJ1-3	CASRGGYTNRTGNTIYF	TGTGCCTCCAGAGGGGGGTACACAAATAGAACCGGAAACACCATATATTTT
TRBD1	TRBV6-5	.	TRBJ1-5	CASSGGTVSNQPQHF	TGTGCCAGCAGCGGAGGGACAGTTAGCAATCAGCCCCAGCATTTT
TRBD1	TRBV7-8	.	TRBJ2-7	CASSSRDSSYEQYF	TGTGCCAGCAGCTCCCGGGACAGCTCCTACGAGCAGTACTTC
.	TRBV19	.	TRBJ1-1	CASPGGRNTEAFF	TGTGCCAGTCCGGGGGGCAGGAACACTGAAGCTTTCTTT
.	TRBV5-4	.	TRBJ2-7	CASSSDAHSYEQYF	TGTGCCAGCAGCTCAGACGCACACTCCTACGAGCAGTACTTC
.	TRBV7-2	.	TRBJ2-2	CASSLKLGWGHTGELFF	TGTGCCAGCAGCTTAAAATTGGGTTGGGGGCACACCGGGGAGCTGTTTTTT
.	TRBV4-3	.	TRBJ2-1	CASSQVFTDSNNEQFF	TGCGCCAGCAGCCAAGTTTTCACAGACAGTAACAATGAGCAGTTCTTC
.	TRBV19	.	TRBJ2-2	CASSIRTNRPAYTGELFF	TGTGCCAGTAGTATTCGAACAAACCGACCCGCTTACACCGGGGAGCTGTTTTTT
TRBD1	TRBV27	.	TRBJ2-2	CASSLGPGQGTTGELFF	TGTGCCAGCAGTTTAGGACCCGGACAGGGGACCACCGGGGAGCTGTTTTTT
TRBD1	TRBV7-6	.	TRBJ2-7	CASSQTGGFDEQYF	TGTGCCAGCAGCCAGACAGGGGGCTTTGACGAGCAGTACTTC
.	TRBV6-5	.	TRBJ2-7	CASSYGRGFKFYEQYF	TGTGCCAGCAGTTACGGACGTGGCTTTAAATTCTACGAGCAGTACTTC
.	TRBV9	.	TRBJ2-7	CASSVGEGESYEQYF	TGTGCCAGCAGCGTAGGGGAGGGGGAATCATACGAGCAGTACTTC
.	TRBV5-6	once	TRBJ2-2	CASSGTDDRFRWNTGELFF	TGTGCCAGCAGCGGAACGGACGACAGGTTCCGCTGGAACACCGGGGAGCTGTTTTTT